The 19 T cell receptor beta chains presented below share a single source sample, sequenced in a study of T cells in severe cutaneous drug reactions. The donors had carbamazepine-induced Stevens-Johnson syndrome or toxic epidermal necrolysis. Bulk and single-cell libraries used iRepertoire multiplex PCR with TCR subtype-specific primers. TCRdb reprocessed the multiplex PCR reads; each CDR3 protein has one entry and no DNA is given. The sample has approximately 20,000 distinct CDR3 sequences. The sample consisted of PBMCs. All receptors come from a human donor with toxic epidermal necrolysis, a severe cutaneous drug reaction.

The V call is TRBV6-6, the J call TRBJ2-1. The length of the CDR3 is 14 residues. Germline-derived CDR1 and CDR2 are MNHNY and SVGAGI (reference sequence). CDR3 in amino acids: CASRRYDRYNEQFF.

The CDR3 protein is CAISLDGTGELFF. The chain uses TRBV10-3 and TRBJ2-2. The CDR3 is 13 amino acids. CDR1 is ENHRY, CDR2 SYGVKD, per germline.

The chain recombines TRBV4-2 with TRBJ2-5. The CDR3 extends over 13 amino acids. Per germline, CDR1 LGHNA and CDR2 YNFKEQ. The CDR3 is CASSRGFEETQYF.

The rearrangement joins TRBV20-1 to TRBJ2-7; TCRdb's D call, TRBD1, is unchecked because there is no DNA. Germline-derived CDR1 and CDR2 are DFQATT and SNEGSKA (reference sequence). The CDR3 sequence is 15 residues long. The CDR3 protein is CSARDVGTATYEQYF.

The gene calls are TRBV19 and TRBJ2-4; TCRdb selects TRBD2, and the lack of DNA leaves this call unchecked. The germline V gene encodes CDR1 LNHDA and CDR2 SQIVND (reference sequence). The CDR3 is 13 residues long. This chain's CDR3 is CATLGPQRSIQYF.

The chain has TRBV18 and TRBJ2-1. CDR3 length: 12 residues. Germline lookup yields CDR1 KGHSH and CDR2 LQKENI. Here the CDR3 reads CASSPPGNEQFF. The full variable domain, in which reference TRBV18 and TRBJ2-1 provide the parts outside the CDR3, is NAGVMQNPRHLVRRRGQEARLRCSPMKGHSHVYWYRQLPEEGLKFMVYLQKENIIDESGMPKERFSAEFPKEGPSILRIQQVVRGDSAAYFCASSPPGNEQFFGPGTRLTVL.

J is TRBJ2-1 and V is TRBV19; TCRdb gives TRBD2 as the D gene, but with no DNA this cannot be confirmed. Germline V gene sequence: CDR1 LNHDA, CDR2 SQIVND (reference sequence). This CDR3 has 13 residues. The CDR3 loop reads CASSITLDNEQFF.

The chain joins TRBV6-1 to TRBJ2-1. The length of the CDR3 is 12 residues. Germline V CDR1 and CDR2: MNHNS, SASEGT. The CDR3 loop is CASSEGPNEQFF.

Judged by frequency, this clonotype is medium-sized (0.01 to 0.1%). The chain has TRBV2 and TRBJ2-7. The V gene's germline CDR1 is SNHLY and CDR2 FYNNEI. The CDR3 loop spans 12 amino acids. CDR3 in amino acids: CASSEGDYEQYF. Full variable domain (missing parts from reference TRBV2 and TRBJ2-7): EPEVTQTPSHQVTQMGQEVILRCVPISNHLYFYWYRQILGQKVEFLVSFYNNEISEKSEIFDDQFSVERPDGSNFTLKIRSTKLEDSAMYFCASSEGDYEQYFGPGTRLTVT.

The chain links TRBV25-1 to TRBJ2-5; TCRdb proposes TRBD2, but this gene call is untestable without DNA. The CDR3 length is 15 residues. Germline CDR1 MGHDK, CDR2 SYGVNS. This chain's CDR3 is CASSRVAGGGETQYF.

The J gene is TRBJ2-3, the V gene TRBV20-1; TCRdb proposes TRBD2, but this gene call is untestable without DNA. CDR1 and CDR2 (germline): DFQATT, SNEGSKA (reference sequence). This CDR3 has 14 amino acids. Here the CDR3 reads CSARVAGVPDTQYF.

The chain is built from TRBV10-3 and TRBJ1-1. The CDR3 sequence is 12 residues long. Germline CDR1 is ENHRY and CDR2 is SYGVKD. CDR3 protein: CAISEGSSEAFF.

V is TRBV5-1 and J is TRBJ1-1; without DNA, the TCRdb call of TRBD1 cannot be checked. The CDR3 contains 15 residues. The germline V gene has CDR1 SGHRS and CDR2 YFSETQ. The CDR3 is CASTGVGMMNTEAFF.

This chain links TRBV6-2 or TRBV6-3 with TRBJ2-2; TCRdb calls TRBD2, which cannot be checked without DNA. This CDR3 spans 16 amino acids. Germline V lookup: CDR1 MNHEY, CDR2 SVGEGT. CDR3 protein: CASSRGLAGVIGELFF.

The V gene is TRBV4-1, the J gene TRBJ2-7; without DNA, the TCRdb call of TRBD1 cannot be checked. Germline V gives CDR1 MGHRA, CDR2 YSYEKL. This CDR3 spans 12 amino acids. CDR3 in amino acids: CASSHEGGEQYF.

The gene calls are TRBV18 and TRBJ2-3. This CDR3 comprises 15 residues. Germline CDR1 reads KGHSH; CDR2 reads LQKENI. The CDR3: CASSPPGTSTDTQYF.

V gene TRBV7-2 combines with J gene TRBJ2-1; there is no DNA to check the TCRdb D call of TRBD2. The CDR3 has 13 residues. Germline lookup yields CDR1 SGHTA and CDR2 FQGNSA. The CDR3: CASSRGTDNEQFF.

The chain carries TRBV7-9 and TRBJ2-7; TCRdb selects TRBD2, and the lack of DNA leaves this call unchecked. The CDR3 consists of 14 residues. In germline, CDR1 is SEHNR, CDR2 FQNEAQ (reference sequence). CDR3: CASTRLEGPYEQYF.

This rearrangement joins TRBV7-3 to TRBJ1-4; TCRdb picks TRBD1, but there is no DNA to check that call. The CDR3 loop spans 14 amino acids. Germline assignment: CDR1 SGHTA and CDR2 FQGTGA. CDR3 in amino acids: CASSPDRVNEKLFF.